This T cell receptor beta chain was documented in a study of blood T cell repertoires in COVID-19. Overall study: The samples span acute and convalescent COVID-19 from the United States, Italy and Spain. PBMCs, B-cell-depleted T cells, or T cells were the source of the cDNA or gDNA that made up the material.

V lost 5 bases, J lost 5 bases, and 12 bases lay in between. Germline V gene sequence: CDR1 LNHDA, CDR2 SQIVND (reference sequence). The CDR3 length is 13 residues. This clone was counted a few times. The repertoire was sequenced with immunoSEQ multiplex PCR; TCRdb's copy has only in-frame clones and lacks some. The table lists 250,000 to 350,000 clones, around 83% of them singletons, with 1% to 1.5% in the top ten. This TCR was recovered from a woman aged 45-65 years with acute or convalescent COVID-19. The sample comprised peripheral blood. This chain uses TRBV19 with TRBJ1-1; the D gene is possibly TRBD1 (5 bases). This CDR3 reads CASSGPRGTEAFF. The CDR3 DNA reads TGTGCCAGTAGTGGACCGCGGGGGACTGAAGCTTTCTTT.